Described below is a single T cell receptor (beta chain) sequence and its context. Produced via immunoSEQ multiplex PCR; TCRdb's table is partial and in-frame only. The sample includes around 260,000 clones, roughly 86% of them seen just once. The source of the sample is a study of blood T cell repertoires in COVID-19. As for the study in general: There were acute and convalescent COVID-19 samples, and they came from the United States, Italy and Spain.

The CDR3 extends over 13 amino acids. Germline CDR1 and CDR2: MRHNA and SNTAGT. The ends were cut back, 3 bases at V and 6 bases at J, with 10 bases in the middle. Material for sequencing was peripheral blood. The chain carries TRBV6-4 and TRBJ2-3; D perhaps matches TRBD1 (5 bases). This TCR was sampled from a woman between 50 and 59 years old with acute or convalescent COVID-19. In nucleotides, the CDR3 is TGTGCCAGCAGTGATCAGGGTCTCGATACGCAGTATTTT. Residues: CASSDQGLDTQYF.